This T cell receptor (beta chain) was profiled in a study of breast tumors, draining lymph nodes, adjacent tissues. Study results and limitations: Data fit most tumor T cells coming from lymph node, expanding in tumor. Tumor TCR diversity was below lymph nodes but above nontumor tissue. Compared with basal-like, luminal-like tumors shared significantly more repertoire with nontumor tissue.

On this clonotype: The antigen is unknown.

The lymph nodes were axillary draining lymph nodes from breast cancer patients. The CDR3 sequence is 11 residues long. Germline CDR1 MDHEN, CDR2 SYDVKM. V was cut by 6 bases and J by 10 bases, with 11 bases left in between. MiXCR was run by TCRdb on the multiplex PCR reads, yielding one entry per CDR3 protein. The sample lists 85,000 to 130,000 distinct CDR3 sequences; around 21% were seen once. The TCR sequence derives from a female donor with breast cancer. Some clones in this sample may be carry-over from other donors' samples. Sample: axillary lymph node tissue. This rearrangement joins TRBV28 to TRBJ2-3, with TRBD1 as a possible D gene (5 bases). The CDR3 DNA follows: TGTGCCAGCAGGTTGGGGCCGTCGCAGTATTTT. Protein sequence: CASRLGPSQYF.